This T cell receptor beta chain was retrieved from a study of shared clonotypes between healthy human individuals. On the study more broadly: Three CD4 naive, three CD4 memory, two CD8 naive and one CD8 memory plate were used per donor.

Findings of the study overall: Represented genetic and exposure-history diversity was restricted by having few donors.

The sample holds one count of this clone. Its antigen is unidentified. Only Caucasian adults living in Nashville, Tennessee served as donors. Clones were sequenced by immunoSEQ multiplex PCR, and TCRdb holds only the in-frame ones, with some missing. The data hold some 2,500,000 clones, with 93% observed a single time. CDR3 length: 16 residues. Germline V gives CDR1 SGHRS, CDR2 YFSETQ. V was clipped by 7 bases and J by 2 bases; unmatched bases: 7. The TCR was taken from a man between 18 and 29 years old in good health. Some clones in this sample may be carry-over from other donors' samples. The chain is built from TRBV5-1 and TRBJ2-2; TRBD2 matches at 11 bases. What was sequenced was naive CD4+ T cells from PBMCs. Specified subset: CD45RA+ positively selected. The CDR3 sequence is CASCPLAGGNTGELFF. CDR3 in DNA: TGCGCCAGCTGCCCCCTAGCGGGAGGCAACACCGGGGAGCTGTTTTTT.